These 19 T cell receptor beta chains were all obtained from the same sample, sequenced in a study of blood T cell repertoires in COVID-19. Method: immunoSEQ multiplex PCR; TCRdb's copy keeps in-frame clones and lacks some. Here the sample spans about 250,000 clones, 88% being singletons. What was sequenced was peripheral blood. All receptors come from a woman in her 30s with acute or convalescent COVID-19.

In its sample, this clone was seen once. The chain combines TRBV3-1 (or the pseudogene TRBV3-2) with TRBJ1-1, with 7 positions matching TRBD1. The CDR3 loop spans 14 amino acids. Germline loops: CDR1 LGHDT, CDR2 YNNKEL (reference sequence). The junction had 7 bases not matched to a gene; V was cut back by 5 bases and J by 4 bases. CDR3 in DNA: TGTGCCAGCAGCGCTGGGGCAGGGGGCACTGAAGCTTTCTTT. Residues: CASSAGAGGTEAFF.

CDR3 sequence: CASSPRRGDLNTGELFF. Here the CDR3 DNA reads TGTGCCAGCAGCCCCCGGCGCGGGGACCTCAACACCGGGGAGCTGTTTTTT. V is TRBV5-4 and J is TRBJ2-2; maybe TRBD2 (6 bases). The V gene lost 4 bases and the J gene lost 2 bases, with 18 bases spanning the gap. The CDR3 is 17 residues long. Germline CDR1 reads SGHNT; CDR2 reads YYREEE (reference sequence).

This chain connects TRBV29-1 to TRBJ2-7; tentatively, D is TRBD2 (6 bases). The germline V gene encodes CDR1 SQVTM and CDR2 ANQGSEA. The CDR3 loop spans 13 amino acids. V lost 6 bases, J lost 1 base, and 13 bases lay in between. The CDR3 DNA is TGCAGCGTGACTAGAATCACATCCTACGAGCAGTACTTC. Translation gives CSVTRITSYEQYF.

The chain joins TRBV7-2 to TRBJ1-6, with 10 bases matching TRBD1. The CDR3 has 15 amino acids. V shed 6 bases, J shed 5 bases, and the junction held 4 bases outside the gene matches. Germline V lookup: CDR1 SGHTA, CDR2 FQGNSA. CDR3 bases: TGTGCCAGCAGGGGGGGACAGGGGAATAATTCACCCCTCCACTTT. Translation: CASRGGQGNNSPLHF.

The chain joins TRBV7-9 to TRBJ1-1, with 7 nucleotides matching TRBD1. V lost 5 bases and J lost 0; bases outside the gene matches: 12. Germline CDR1 SEHNR, CDR2 FQNEAQ (reference sequence). The length of the CDR3 is 17 residues. CDR3 region: CASSKRDRIIMNTEAFF. CDR3 nucleotides: TGTGCCAGCAGCAAACGGGACAGAATAATTATGAACACTGAAGCTTTCTTT.

The chain joins TRBV10-3 to TRBJ2-1; 7 nucleotides match TRBD1. Germline V CDR1 and CDR2: ENHRY, SYGVKD. CDR3 length: 15 amino acids. With 3 bases clipped from V and 6 bases from J, the junction kept 8 bases outside the gene matches. CDR3 region: CAISEVDRLGNEQFF. DNA for the CDR3: TGTGCCATCAGTGAAGTGGACAGGCTGGGCAATGAGCAGTTCTTC.

The chain has TRBV27 and TRBJ2-7, with D tentatively TRBD2 (6 bases). The ends were cut back, 2 bases at V and 3 bases at J, with 11 bases in the middle. In germline, CDR1 is MNHEY, CDR2 SMNVEV (reference sequence). The CDR3 has 14 amino acids. Here the CDR3 DNA reads TGTGCCAGCAGTTTAGGGCGCGGGGTCTACGAGCAGTACTTC. Residues: CASSLGRGVYEQYF.

The chain recombines TRBV7-3 with TRBJ1-2, with 7 bases identical to TRBD1. The V gene end was trimmed by 5 bases and the J gene end by 8 bases; junction bases not matched to a gene: 11. The V gene's germline CDR1 is SGHTA and CDR2 FQGTGA. The CDR3 is 14 residues long. CDR3 DNA sequence: TGTGCCAGCAGCCCCCAGACAGGGACTGCGGGCTACACCTTC. Protein sequence: CASSPQTGTAGYTF.

V and J are TRBV6-5 and TRBJ2-2; 7 positions agree with TRBD1. There are 14 residues in the CDR3. V was pared by 6 bases and J by 6 bases, with 7 bases of the junction left unmatched. In germline, CDR1 is MNHEY, CDR2 SVGAGI. The CDR3 protein is CASRLDRSAGELFF. DNA for the CDR3: TGTGCCAGCAGACTGGACAGGAGCGCCGGGGAGCTGTTTTTT.

The chain combines TRBV3-1 (or the pseudogene TRBV3-2) with TRBJ2-7; no clear D gene. From germline, CDR1 is LGHDT and CDR2 YNNKEL (reference sequence). Trimming took off 1 base at V and 0 bases at J, with 7 bases between the two ends. There are 14 residues in the CDR3. This chain's CDR3 is CASSQGQRSYEQYF. The CDR3 region has the DNA TGTGCCAGCAGCCAAGGGCAGCGCTCCTACGAGCAGTACTTC.

This chain uses TRBV27 with TRBJ2-7; no firm D call. Germline V gives CDR1 MNHEY, CDR2 SMNVEV (reference sequence). V was trimmed by 0 bases and J by 4 bases, leaving 10 bases between them. The length of the CDR3 is 14 residues. The CDR3 DNA sequence: TGTGCCAGCAGTTTATCGTTCCAAAATTACGAGCAGTACTTC. The encoded protein is CASSLSFQNYEQYF.

This clone turned up a few times. The J gene is TRBJ1-3, the V gene TRBV19, with 7 nucleotides matching TRBD1. The germline V gene has CDR1 LNHDA and CDR2 SQIVND (reference sequence). The ends lost 8 bases at V and 1 base at J; junction bases unmatched: 2. The CDR3 totals 13 residues. The CDR3 loop is CASYRGSGNTIYF. In DNA, the CDR3 is TGTGCCAGTTACAGGGGATCTGGAAACACCATATATTTT.

The chain recombines TRBV19 with TRBJ1-1; no clear D. The CDR3 extends over 13 amino acids. Trimming took off 3 bases at V and 4 bases at J, with 9 bases between the two ends. The germline V gene encodes CDR1 LNHDA and CDR2 SQIVND (reference sequence). This CDR3 reads CASSMLGGTEAFF. The DNA for the CDR3 is TGTGCCAGTAGTATGTTAGGCGGCACTGAAGCTTTCTTT.

This clone was recorded only once. The J gene is TRBJ2-3, the V gene TRBV4-1; no reliable D call. Germline V gene data show CDR1 as MGHRA and CDR2 as YSYEKL. The CDR3 runs 12 residues. V was pared by 1 base and J by 10 bases, with 9 bases between. The CDR3 sequence: CASSQAQAAQYF. CDR3 nucleotide sequence: TGCGCCAGCAGCCAAGCCCAAGCCGCGCAGTATTTT.

This chain connects TRBV19 to TRBJ2-1; 8 bases fit TRBD1. The CDR3 has 12 residues. The ends lost 9 bases at V and 7 bases at J; junction bases unmatched: 5. The germline CDR1 and CDR2 sequences are LNHDA and SQIVND (reference sequence). The CDR3 coding sequence is TGTGCCAGCGGACAGGGTGGGAATGAGCAGTTCTTC. This encodes CASGQGGNEQFF. The full variable domain, completed using reference TRBV19 and TRBJ2-1, is DGGITQSPKYLFRKEGQNVTLSCEQNLNHDAMYWYRQDPGQGLRLIYYSQIVNDFQKGDIAEGYSVSREKKESFPLTVTSAQKNPTAFYLCASGQGGNEQFFGPGTRLTVL.

In its sample, this clone was seen once. This chain joins TRBV6-5 and TRBJ1-5; 7 bases agree with TRBD1. The CDR3 loop spans 15 amino acids. The germline V gene encodes CDR1 MNHEY and CDR2 SVGAGI. The junction had 11 bases not matched to a gene; V was cut back by 10 bases and J by 2 bases. CDR3 DNA: TGTGCCATCTTGGGGACAGCGGGAGGCAATCAGCCCCAGCATTTT. It specifies CAILGTAGGNQPQHF.

J is TRBJ1-2 and V is TRBV19; TRBD1 matches 8 bases. With V trimmed by 9 bases and J by 4 bases, 13 bases remained unmatched. This CDR3 region has 15 residues. The V gene's germline CDR1 is LNHDA and CDR2 SQIVND (reference sequence). Here the CDR3 reads CASEGQGRVVYGYTF. The CDR3 nucleotides read TGTGCCAGCGAAGGACAGGGACGGGTTGTCTATGGCTACACCTTC.

The chain combines TRBV25-1 with TRBJ1-3, with D hard to call. The CDR3 totals 15 residues. With 3 bases removed from V and 0 bases from J, the gap between germline ends came to 9 bases. CDR1 MGHDK and CDR2 SYGVNS come from the germline V gene. DNA of the CDR3: TGTGCCAGCAGTGATCTTCGGTCCTCTGGAAACACCATATATTTT. Amino acids: CASSDLRSSGNTIYF.

V gene TRBV27 combines with J gene TRBJ2-1; 7 nucleotides line up with TRBD2. This CDR3 is 17 amino acids long. The junction had 15 bases not matched to a gene; V was cut back by 1 base and J by 9 bases. From germline, CDR1 is MNHEY and CDR2 SMNVEV (reference sequence). CDR3 nucleotide sequence: TGTGCCAGCAGTTTATTTTTAGGCGGGAGTGGTGGAGGTGAGCAGTTCTTC. The encoded protein is CASSLFLGGSGGGEQFF.